What follows describes a single T cell receptor beta chain. Which antigen it targets is not known. Base qualities are not recorded, but no much larger clone differs from it by a single base. The data stem from a study of T cell responses to AZD1222 COVID-19 vaccine (dated by TCRdb to about 2021). About the study as a whole: TCR sequencing covered roughly 230 trial participants: 200 to 220 given two doses of AZD1222 and approximately 26 given two doses of MenACWY control vaccine. Trial participants were enrolled by age into 18-55, 56-69 and 70-plus year subgroups, with around 140, 26 and 57 TCR-sequenced participants respectively.

The time point label here, explained by the study, means: baseline before first vaccination. What the treatment or condition label conveys for this sample: meningococcal conjugate vaccine given as trial control. Vaccinee samples came from UK trials COV001 and COV002, including a single-blind randomized controlled phase 2/3 trial of AZD1222 (ChAdOx1 nCoV-19) in healthy adults. For TCRbeta chain sequencing, PBMC samples were collected from trial participants at day 0 and at day 28 after the second dose. The full study reports these points: In the small 56-69-year group, the increase in depth fell short of significance, most likely because of low power. Because no day 14 peak-response samples were available, repertoires were characterized only after the peak T cell response. Spike-specific TCR breadth and depth rose significantly after two AZD1222 doses compared with day 0 and with MenACWY recipients. Nearly half of unique spike-specific TCRs reportedly recognized epitopes outside regions mutated in the B.1.351 and B.1.1.7 variants. The vaccine-associated CD4 TCRs covered the entire spike protein, and the dominant responses fell in regions 160-218 and 743-854. Most participants were white British and females outnumbered males, and the authors suggested that clonal diversity may have been underestimated. Conclusions about previously exposed vaccinees were limited because only six AZD1222 recipients were SARS-CoV-2 seropositive at baseline.

The CDR3 regions of human TCRbeta chains were analyzed by immunosequencing. As for the authors' bioinformatics: Repertoire TCRs were matched against a reference library of SARS-CoV-2-specific TCRs generated with the MIRA antigen-specificity platform. Breadth meant the fraction of unique TCRs that were SARS-CoV-2-associated, whereas depth meant the fraction of total T cells that were SARS-CoV-2-associated. Each spike-specific TCR was assigned to its reactive spike region and to a CD4 or CD8 class using the MIRA data. Log10-transformed breadth and depth values were compared by one-way ANOVA with Sidak's multiple comparisons tests. The table comes from immuneACCESS by way of TCRdb, which keeps in-frame sequences with V and J called. Part of the clones is missing from these tables; in studies checked, under half for an unresolved V gene and the rest for unknown reasons. V, J and clone size were drawn from that table, and D and trimming were deduced from the DNA. The sample profile shows about 120,000 clones; about 90% of them were found once. Under 20% of the sample goes to the ten largest clones.

The trim is 7 bases for V and 0 bases for J, with a gap of 20 bases between the germline ends. The CDR3 runs 16 residues from the cysteine to the phenylalanine. Only CDR3 DNA is held: 48 bases, read in frame from base 1. The germline V gene provides CDR1 SQVTM and CDR2 ANQGSEA. This TCR was sampled from an adult in good health. Sequenced material: peripheral blood, taken on day 0 of MenACWY control vaccination. The V and J segments used are TRBV29-1 and TRBJ2-3; TRBD2 might be the D gene, on 6 matching bases. The DNA sequence is as follows: TGCAGCGGTAATGGGGGTCGAAGCGGGAGCACAGATACGCAGTATTTT. Its translation is CSGNGGRSGSTDTQYF.